The sequence of this TCR beta chain was determined in a study of blood T cell repertoires in COVID-19. The overall study: Material from acute and convalescent COVID-19 was sourced from the United States, Italy and Spain.

In germline, CDR1 is MNHEY, CDR2 SVGAGI. Deletions cut 7 bases from V and 3 bases from J, with 17 bases between. The CDR3 consists of 15 residues. Sequenced by immunoSEQ multiplex PCR; TCRdb stores in-frame clones only, minus some. There are approximately 89,000 clones in the sample; 80% occur only once, and around 17% lies in the top ten. The sample taken for sequencing was peripheral blood. This receptor was obtained from a human donor in a cohort sampled during active COVID-19. The chain has TRBV6-5 and TRBJ2-3, with a tentative D call TRBD2 (6 bases). In DNA, the CDR3 is TGTGCCAGCACGGAGGGAGGAGTAGGAACAGATACGCAGTATTTT. As protein: CASTEGGVGTDTQYF.